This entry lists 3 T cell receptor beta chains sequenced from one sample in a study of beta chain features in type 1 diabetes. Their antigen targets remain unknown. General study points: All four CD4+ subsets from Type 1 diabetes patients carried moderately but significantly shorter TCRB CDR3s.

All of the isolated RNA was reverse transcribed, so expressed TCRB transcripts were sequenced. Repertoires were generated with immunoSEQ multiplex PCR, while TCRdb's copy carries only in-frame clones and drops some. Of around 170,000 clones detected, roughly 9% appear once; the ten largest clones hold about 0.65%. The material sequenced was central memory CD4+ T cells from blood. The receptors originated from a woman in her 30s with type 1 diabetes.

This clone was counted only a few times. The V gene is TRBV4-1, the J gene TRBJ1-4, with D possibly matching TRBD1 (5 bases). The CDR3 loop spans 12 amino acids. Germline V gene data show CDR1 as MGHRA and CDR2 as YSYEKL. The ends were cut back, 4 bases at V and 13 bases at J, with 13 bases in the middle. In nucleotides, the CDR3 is TGCGCCAGCAGCCTACTCCAGGGTCGACTGTTTTTT. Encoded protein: CASSLLQGRLFF.

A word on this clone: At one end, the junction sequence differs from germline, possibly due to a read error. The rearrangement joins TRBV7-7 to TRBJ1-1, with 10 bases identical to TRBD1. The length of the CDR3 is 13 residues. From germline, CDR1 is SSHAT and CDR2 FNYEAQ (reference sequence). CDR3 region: CASSSDRGAEAFF. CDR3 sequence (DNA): TGTGCTAGCAGCTCGGACAGGGGGGCTGAAGCTTTCTTT.

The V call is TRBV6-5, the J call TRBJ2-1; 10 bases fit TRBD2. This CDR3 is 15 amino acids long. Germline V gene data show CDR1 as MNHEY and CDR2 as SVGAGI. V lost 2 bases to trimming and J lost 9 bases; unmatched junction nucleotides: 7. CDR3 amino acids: CASSYQQAGGSEQFF. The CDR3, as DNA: TGTGCCAGCAGTTACCAACAAGCGGGAGGGTCTGAGCAGTTCTTC.